The sequence of this TCR beta chain was determined in a study of patients and donors after allogeneic stem cell transplantation. Using its own MiXCR run on the RT-PCR reads, TCRdb lists one record per CDR3 protein. The table shows 70,000 to 95,000 distinct CDR3 sequences, with 5% occurring only once. The receptor was derived from a human donor who was either an allogeneic HSCT recipient or a stem cell or donor lymphocyte infusion donor (not recorded which). It is not recorded whose cells these are; they may come from a transplant donor. The source material was blood, either unsorted or a sorted T cell fraction (not recorded which).

The CDR3 DNA sequence: TGCAGTGCCAAGGGACTAGCGGCGAACACCGGGGAGCTGTTTTTT. This gives the protein CSAKGLAANTGELFF. The gene calls are TRBV20-1 and TRBJ2-2; 11 bases agree with TRBD2. Germline lookup yields CDR1 DFQATT and CDR2 SNEGSKA (reference sequence). The CDR3 has 15 residues. With V trimmed by 6 bases and J by 0 bases, 3 bases remained unmatched.